What follows are 16 T cell receptor beta chains derived from one specimen sequenced in a study of beta chain features in type 1 diabetes. As every portion of the isolated RNA was reverse transcribed, the sequencing read expressed TCRB transcripts. Repertoires were generated with immunoSEQ multiplex PCR, while TCRdb's copy carries only in-frame clones and drops some. The profile shows around 500,000 clones, over 10% of them singletons. Sequenced material: naive CD4+ T cells from blood. These receptors all stem from a woman between 18 and 30 years old in good health.

This clone was seen a few times. The CDR3 sequence is CASSPDREHNEQFF. The CDR3 region has the DNA TGTGCCAGCTCACCGGACAGGGAGCACAATGAGCAGTTCTTC. The chain uses TRBV18 and TRBJ2-1, with 8 bases that match TRBD1. Germline loops: CDR1 KGHSH, CDR2 LQKENI. The CDR3 consists of 14 residues. V dropped 3 bases and J dropped 5; count of bases not matched to a gene: 3.

Only a few counts were recorded for this clone. The rearrangement links TRBV25-1 to TRBJ2-5; D gene ambiguous. Germline values: CDR1 MGHDK, CDR2 SYGVNS. This CDR3 is built from 15 residues. V gave up 1 base and J gave up 5 bases, with 14 bases separating them. The DNA of the CDR3 is TGTGCCAGCAGTGAATTCACCCCCCCCCGGGAGACCCAGTACTTC. Its translation: CASSEFTPPRETQYF.

This clone was counted only a few times. The chain couples TRBV4-1 to TRBJ2-5; 8 bases are shared with TRBD2. Unmatched junction bases numbered 3, after V lost 4 bases and J lost 5 bases. The CDR3 consists of 13 residues. Germline CDR1 MGHRA, CDR2 YSYEKL. The CDR3 spells CASSLGLVETQYF. Written as DNA, the CDR3 is TGCGCCAGCAGCCTGGGACTAGTGGAGACCCAGTACTTC.

The rearrangement links TRBV10-3 to TRBJ2-1; D is uncertain. Looked up from germline, CDR1 is ENHRY and CDR2 is SYGVKD. Trimming removed 2 bases at V and 0 bases at J, with 8 bases between. The CDR3 consists of 15 residues. Written as DNA, the CDR3 is TGTGCCATCAGTGAGGGGTCGAGCTCCTACAATGAGCAGTTCTTC. As protein: CAISEGSSSYNEQFF.

The chain uses TRBV7-9 and TRBJ2-1; TRBD2 aligns across 9 bases. The CDR3 length is 16 residues. V was clipped by 4 bases and J by 6 bases; unmatched bases: 10. Per germline, CDR1 SEHNR and CDR2 FQNEAQ (reference sequence). The CDR3 DNA is TGTGCCAGCAGCTCCCTTCGTCAGACTAGCGGCAATGAGCAGTTCTTC. It specifies CASSSLRQTSGNEQFF.

The V gene is TRBV7-9, the J gene TRBJ2-7, with D maybe TRBD1 (5 bases). Germline V lookup: CDR1 SEHNR, CDR2 FQNEAQ (reference sequence). CDR3 length equals 15 residues. V gave up 1 base and J gave up 6 bases, with 16 bases separating them. Here the CDR3 DNA reads TGTGCCAGCAGCTTAGTTCTGGAAGTGGGGCTCGAGCAGTACTTC. Translation: CASSLVLEVGLEQYF.

The table lists this clone with a few counts. The J gene is TRBJ2-7, the V gene TRBV11-2; no reliable D call. The V and J ends lost 1 base and 5 bases respectively, with 3 bases between them. The CDR3 loop spans 11 amino acids. The germline V gene has CDR1 SGHAT and CDR2 FQNNGV. The CDR3 spells CASSLGDEQYV. Written as DNA, the CDR3 is TGTGCCAGCAGCTTAGGTGACGAGCAGTACGTC.

This chain uses TRBV7-9 with TRBJ2-7; 7 positions match TRBD2. The CDR3 covers 17 residues. J was trimmed by 3 bases and V by 5 bases; bases with no gene match: 16. Per germline, CDR1 SEHNR and CDR2 FQNEAQ (reference sequence). The CDR3: CASSPSVSGQKIYEQYF. The CDR3 bases are TGTGCCAGCAGCCCAAGTGTTAGCGGGCAAAAAATCTACGAGCAGTACTTC.

There are many counts of this clone. The sample contains more than one DNA sequence encoding this CDR3. The rearrangement links TRBV9 to TRBJ2-3; D unclear. This CDR3 has 12 residues. V was pared by 0 bases and J by 4 bases, with 3 bases between. Germline-derived CDR1 and CDR2 are SGDLS and YYNGEE. For the CDR3, the DNA is TGTGCCAGCAGCGTAGCCGCAGATACGCAGTATTTT. Amino acid sequence: CASSVAADTQYF.

This chain links TRBV28 with TRBJ2-1; D is possibly TRBD1 or TRBD2 (5 bases each). The CDR3 is 16 residues long. Germline V lookup: CDR1 MDHEN, CDR2 SYDVKM. V was trimmed by 7 bases and J by 0 bases, leaving 16 bases between them. CDR3: CASMGFRGNSYNEQFF. CDR3 nucleotides: TGTGCCAGCATGGGATTCCGGGGCAACTCCTACAATGAGCAGTTCTTC.

The CDR3 nucleotides read TGTGCCTGGGCGCGGGCCACTGAAGCTTTCTTT. Protein product: CAWARATEAFF. The chain joins TRBV30 to TRBJ1-1; no clear D. CDR3 length: 11 residues. In germline, CDR1 is GTSNPN, CDR2 SVGIG (reference sequence). V lost 5 bases and J 4 bases, leaving 8 bases between the germline ends.

A few counts support this clone. The chain joins TRBV7-8 to TRBJ2-2; D might be TRBD1 (6 bases). V was clipped by 5 bases and J by 7 bases, with 14 bases between them. Germline CDR1 and CDR2: SGHVS and FQNEAQ. The CDR3 spans 14 residues. The CDR3 sequence: CASSRNRVGGELFF. The CDR3 DNA follows: TGTGCCAGCAGCCGGAACAGGGTCGGCGGGGAGCTGTTTTTT.

This sequence joins TRBV4-1 and TRBJ2-5; 10 nucleotides match TRBD2. V trimming: 2 bases; J trimming: 4 bases; junction bases outside the gene matches: 4. The CDR3 extends over 15 amino acids. Germline V lookup: CDR1 MGHRA, CDR2 YSYEKL. CDR3 sequence: CASSQRAGGPETQYF. CDR3 bases: TGCGCCAGCAGCCAACGAGCGGGGGGGCCAGAGACCCAGTACTTC.

This clone was detected a few times. The CDR3 DNA reads TGCAGTGCTCCTGGGGGATACGAGCAGTACTTC. Its protein product is CSAPGGYEQYF. J is TRBJ2-7 and V is TRBV20-1; D may correspond to TRBD1 or TRBD2 (5 bases each). Trimming removed 5 bases at V and 4 bases at J, with 9 bases between. The CDR3 covers 11 residues. Germline V gives CDR1 DFQATT, CDR2 SNEGSKA (reference sequence).

Here the CDR3 DNA reads TGTGCCAGCACACAAAACGTGCGGAATAGGGACGAGCAGTACGTC. Translation gives CASTQNVRNRDEQYV. The J gene is TRBJ2-7, the V gene TRBV2; D remains ambiguous. The CDR3 loop spans 15 amino acids. V shed 7 bases and J shed 5 bases, with 21 bases lying between them. CDR1 and CDR2 (germline): SNHLY, FYNNEI.

The chain links TRBV4-3 to TRBJ2-3, with 11 positions matching TRBD2. J was trimmed by 4 bases and V by 1 base; bases with no gene match: 4. Germline V lookup: CDR1 LGHNA, CDR2 YSLEER. The CDR3 extends over 16 amino acids. CDR3 amino acids: CASSQVPSGRPDTQYF. As DNA, the CDR3 is TGCGCCAGCAGCCAAGTACCTAGCGGGAGGCCAGATACGCAGTATTTT.